The 26 T cell receptor beta chains reported below all come from one sample, sequenced in a study of T-cell memory formation after mild COVID-19. MiXCR, applied by TCRdb to the 5' RACE reads, yields one record per CDR3 protein. The sample consists of approximately 570,000 distinct CDR3 sequences, 18% of them appearing once. Source material: PBMCs or a T cell subset sorted from them (not recorded which). The receptors derive from an adult woman who had mild COVID-19 (a few samples of this study predate the infection). Cell type and time point are not known.

The V gene is TRBV9, the J gene TRBJ2-3; 8 positions agree with TRBD2. V was pared by 3 bases and J by 1 base, with 4 bases of the junction left unmatched. The CDR3 runs to 15 residues. Germline V gene sequence: CDR1 SGDLS, CDR2 YYNGEE. The CDR3 DNA reads TGTGCCAGCAGCGATAGCGGGGCCCGCACAGATACGCAGTATTTT. It translates to CASSDSGARTDTQYF. Variable domain in full (rest from reference TRBV9 and TRBJ2-3): DSGVTQTPKHLITATGQRVTLRCSPRSGDLSVYWYQQSLDQGLQFLIQYYNGEERAKGNILERFSAQQFPDLHSELNLSSLELGDSALYFCASSDSGARTDTQYFGPGTRLTVL.

The rearrangement links TRBV18 to TRBJ1-1; maybe TRBD1 (6 bases). CDR1 and CDR2 from the germline V gene are KGHSH and LQKENI. V was shortened by 2 bases and J by 6 bases, with 10 bases between the two germline ends. CDR3 length: 13 amino acids. CDR3 protein: CASSPIPGAEAFF. The DNA for the CDR3 is TGTGCCAGCTCACCAATCCCAGGGGCTGAAGCTTTCTTT.

In its sample, this clonotype was seen a few times. The J gene is TRBJ2-3, the V gene TRBV7-8; D gene uncertain. Per the germline V gene, CDR1 is SGHVS and CDR2 is FQNEAQ. Trimming cost V 5 bases and J 9 bases, with 9 bases left between them. CDR3 size: 11 residues. The CDR3 reads CASSLSWTQYF. The CDR3 nucleotides are TGTGCCAGCAGCCTCTCTTGGACGCAGTATTTT.

This clonotype was found a few times. The chain links TRBV7-6 to TRBJ1-1; 8 bases fit TRBD1. In germline, CDR1 is SGHVS, CDR2 FNYEAQ. This CDR3 is 15 amino acids long. V shed 4 bases and J 1 base; nucleotides not matched to a gene: 5. CDR3 nucleotide sequence: TGTGCCAGCAGCTCAATGGACAGGGAGAACACTGAAGCTTTCTTT. As protein: CASSSMDRENTEAFF.

This clonotype was seen a handful of times. V usage is TRBV5-6 and J usage is TRBJ2-5; 10 nucleotides agree with TRBD1. Germline V gives CDR1 SGHDT, CDR2 YYEEEE. The junction had 0 bases not matched to a gene; V was cut back by 4 bases and J by 3 bases. The length of the CDR3 is 13 residues. CDR3 bases: TGTGCCAGCAGCGGACAGGGGGAAGAGACCCAGTACTTC. Amino acids: CASSGQGEETQYF.

In this sample, this clonotype turned up a few times. The chain joins TRBV12-3 or TRBV12-4 to TRBJ2-1, with TRBD1 identical over 8 bases. The ends lost 4 bases at V and 13 bases at J; junction bases unmatched: 6. The CDR3 has 12 amino acids. The CDR3 region has the DNA TGTGCCAGCAGTTATTTGGGGACAGGACAGTTCTTC. Its protein is CASSYLGTGQFF.

The chain carries TRBV14 and TRBJ1-1; no firm D call. The length of the CDR3 is 16 residues. The V end was cut by 0 bases, the J end by 2 bases, with 13 bases between. CDR1 SGHDN and CDR2 FVKESK come from the germline V gene. The CDR3 spells CASSQDSTPINTEAFF. The CDR3, as DNA: TGTGCCAGCAGCCAAGATTCCACGCCGATAAACACTGAAGCTTTCTTT.

The gene calls are TRBV20-1 and TRBJ2-1, with 9 bases fitting TRBD2. The CDR3 contains 15 residues. Looked up from germline, CDR1 is DFQATT and CDR2 is SNEGSKA (reference sequence). J gave up 6 bases and V 0 bases, and 6 bases lay outside the gene matches. CDR3: CSARDSGSLPNEQFF. The CDR3 region has the DNA TGCAGTGCTAGAGATAGCGGGAGCCTTCCCAATGAGCAGTTCTTC.

The genes are TRBV18 and TRBJ2-5; 7 bases map to TRBD2. J lost 5 bases, V lost 3 bases, and 6 bases had no gene match. The CDR3 is 14 residues long. Germline V gives CDR1 KGHSH, CDR2 LQKENI. The DNA for the CDR3 is TGTGCCAGCTCACCGACTAGCTTTATGGAGACCCAGTACTTC. It specifies CASSPTSFMETQYF. Based on the CDR3 plus reference TRBV18 and TRBJ2-5, the full variable domain is NAGVMQNPRHLVRRRGQEARLRCSPMKGHSHVYWYRQLPEEGLKFMVYLQKENIIDESGMPKERFSAEFPKEGPSILRIQQVVRGDSAAYFCASSPTSFMETQYFGPGTRLLVL.

This sequence joins TRBV7-7 and TRBJ2-3, with 15 bases matching TRBD2. The CDR3 sequence is 18 residues long. J was trimmed by 2 bases and V by 5 bases; bases with no gene match: 8. Germline CDR1 reads SSHAT; CDR2 reads FNYEAQ (reference sequence). The CDR3 spells CASSPGLAGGPATDTQYF. CDR3 nucleotides: TGTGCCAGCAGCCCTGGACTAGCGGGGGGGCCTGCCACAGATACGCAGTATTTT. Drawing the rest from reference TRBV7-7 and TRBJ2-3, the complete variable domain is GAGVSQSPRYKVTKRGQDVTLRCDPISSHATLYWYQQALGQGPEFLTYFNYEAQPDKSGLPSDRFSAERPEGSISTLTIQRTEQRDSAMYRCASSPGLAGGPATDTQYFGPGTRLTVL.

This clonotype was observed a handful of times. The DNA of the CDR3 is TGTGCCAGCTCACCGGATTTGGGCGGGGAGCTGTTTTTT. Its translation: CASSPDLGGELFF. The chain couples TRBV18 to TRBJ2-2, with no clear D. V dropped 3 bases and J dropped 7 bases, with 9 bases sitting between them. The V gene's germline CDR1 is KGHSH and CDR2 LQKENI. The CDR3 has 13 residues.

The gene calls are TRBV7-8 and TRBJ1-1; D may be TRBD1 (5 bases). The germline V gene has CDR1 SGHVS and CDR2 FQNEAQ. The CDR3 extends over 15 amino acids. The V gene lost 5 bases and the J gene lost 4 bases, with 17 bases spanning the gap. The CDR3 protein is CASSPRQIMSTEAFF. DNA of the CDR3: TGTGCCAGCAGCCCAAGACAGATCATGAGCACTGAAGCTTTCTTT.

This clonotype came up many times. The chain combines TRBV6-2 or TRBV6-3 with TRBJ2-1, with 10 bases that match TRBD2. Trimming at V came to 5 bases and at J to 4 bases, leaving 5 bases not matched to a gene. Germline lookup yields CDR1 MNHEY and CDR2 SVGEGT. This CDR3 has 15 amino acids. CDR3 region: CASSDSGGGYNEQFF. DNA for the CDR3: TGTGCCAGCAGTGACAGCGGGGGGGGTTACAATGAGCAGTTCTTC.

The sample holds a few counts of this clonotype. V gene TRBV12-3 or TRBV12-4 combines with J gene TRBJ1-5, with 11 bases aligning to TRBD1. CDR3 size: 14 residues. Trimming removed 6 bases from V and 9 bases from J; junction bases left unmatched: 7. In nucleotides, the CDR3 is TGTGCCAGCAGCCTCGGACAGGGGGCAGGGCCCCAGCATTTT. Amino acids: CASSLGQGAGPQHF.

This clonotype has a count of ten or more. The chain carries TRBV12-3 or TRBV12-4 and TRBJ2-2; D perhaps matches TRBD1 (5 bases). The length of the CDR3 is 13 residues. The germline V and J ends were trimmed by 6 bases and 1 base, with 6 bases remaining between them. In DNA, the CDR3 is TGTGCCAGCAGCGACAGGAACACCGGGGAGCTGTTTTTT. Residues: CASSDRNTGELFF.

This clonotype turned up a few times. The CDR3 DNA is TGTGCCAGCAGATCCGCCACCTACGAGCAGTACTTC. Amino acid sequence: CASRSATYEQYF. The chain carries TRBV5-6 and TRBJ2-7; no reliable D call. Germline V gene data show CDR1 as SGHDT and CDR2 as YYEEEE. The V gene lost 5 bases and the J gene lost 2 bases, with 8 bases spanning the gap. CDR3 size: 12 residues.

Only a few counts were recorded for this clonotype. The chain combines TRBV5-5 with TRBJ1-5; 7 positions match TRBD1. CDR1 is SGHKS, CDR2 YYEKEE, per germline (reference sequence). Trimming removed 4 bases from V and 6 bases from J; junction bases left unmatched: 7. CDR3 length: 14 amino acids. The CDR3 region is CASSLSTGPQPQHF. The CDR3 nucleotides read TGTGCCAGCAGCCTCTCGACAGGGCCTCAGCCCCAGCATTTT.

This clonotype was detected a few times. This chain links TRBV12-3 or TRBV12-4 with TRBJ2-2, with a tentative D call TRBD1 (6 bases). V was shortened by 6 bases and J by 4 bases, with 21 bases between the two germline ends. The CDR3 totals 17 residues. CDR3 bases: TGTGCCAGCAGGGCATTACCCGGGACACCGTTCACCGGGGAGCTGTTTTTT. Residues: CASRALPGTPFTGELFF.

This clonotype was recorded a few times. The rearrangement joins TRBV5-4 to TRBJ2-1; D not resolved. The germline V gene has CDR1 SGHNT and CDR2 YYREEE (reference sequence). Trimming shortened V by 0 bases and J by 8 bases, and 9 bases separated the two germline ends. The CDR3 is made up of 13 amino acids. CDR3 loop: CASSLAAGHEQFF. CDR3 coding DNA: TGTGCCAGCAGCTTGGCGGCAGGTCATGAGCAGTTCTTC.

In its sample, this clonotype was seen a few times. The chain has TRBV5-1 and TRBJ2-3; TRBD2 matches at 9 bases. The CDR3 contains 17 residues. Germline lookup yields CDR1 SGHRS and CDR2 YFSETQ. Trimming at V came to 0 bases and at J to 2 bases, leaving 7 bases not matched to a gene. The CDR3 bases are TGCGCCAGCAGCTTGGGGGCTAGCGGGATCGTCACAGATACGCAGTATTTT. It specifies CASSLGASGIVTDTQYF.

For this clonotype: Its ends do not fully match the called genes, so a read error is possible. The chain is built from TRBV7-2 and TRBJ2-5; the match to TRBD2 covers 9 bases. Germline V gene data show CDR1 as SGHTA and CDR2 as FQGNSA. The CDR3 has 12 amino acids. CDR3 DNA sequence: TGTGCCAGCAGCCAGATAGCGGGGGCCCTTCACTTC. Translation: CASSQIAGALHF.

This clonotype has at least ten counts. The CDR3 protein is CASSHRGDTQYF. The CDR3 DNA reads as TGTGCCAGCAGCCATCGAGGGGATACGCAGTATTTT. The V gene is TRBV7-3, the J gene TRBJ2-3; D perhaps matches TRBD2 (5 bases). Trimming took 5 bases from V and 6 from J, leaving 9 bases between them. The CDR3 is 12 amino acids. Germline V lookup: CDR1 SGHTA, CDR2 FQGTGA.

This clonotype was picked up a small number of times. The chain recombines TRBV9 with TRBJ2-5; D is tentatively TRBD1 or TRBD2 (5 bases each). The CDR3 spans 14 residues. Germline V CDR1 and CDR2: SGDLS, YYNGEE. V was shortened by 3 bases and J by 3 bases, with 12 bases between the two germline ends. The CDR3: CASSDRDAEETQYF. The CDR3 DNA reads as TGTGCCAGCAGCGATCGGGACGCGGAAGAGACCCAGTACTTC.

V gene TRBV29-1 combines with J gene TRBJ2-5, with D unclear. Germline assignment: CDR1 SQVTM and CDR2 ANQGSEA. The CDR3 spans 13 residues. The V end lost 3 bases, the J end lost 5 bases, and 13 bases lay between the germline ends. CDR3 in amino acids: CSVDSGWAETQYF. As DNA, the CDR3 is TGCAGCGTTGACTCGGGCTGGGCGGAGACCCAGTACTTC.

This clonotype came up many times. The J gene is TRBJ1-1, the V gene TRBV5-4; D not resolved. Germline CDR1 and CDR2: SGHNT and YYREEE (reference sequence). The CDR3 is 13 amino acids. V lost 2 bases and J lost 1, with 6 bases in between. The CDR3 spells CASSFSGNTEAFF. The CDR3 DNA is TGTGCCAGCAGCTTTTCGGGGAACACTGAAGCTTTCTTT.

The chain carries TRBV3-1 and TRBJ1-1; D is uncertain. Trimming took 1 base from V and 3 from J, leaving 12 bases between them. Germline CDR1 is LGHDT and CDR2 is YNNKEL (reference sequence). This CDR3 is built from 15 residues. Written as DNA, the CDR3 is TGTGCCAGCAGCCAAGGCGGGGTACCCTACACTGAAGCTTTCTTT. Protein sequence: CASSQGGVPYTEAFF.